A selection of T cell receptor beta chains follows, all from one sample in a study of CD8 T cells in ankylosing spondylitis. A single record per CDR3 protein comes from TCRdb applying MiXCR to the 5' RACE reads. Among a few hundred thousand distinct CDR3 sequences listed, 20% to 30% were seen once. The sample was blood, either unsorted or a sorted T cell fraction (not recorded which). These receptors originate from a male donor with ankylosing spondylitis or in good health (not recorded which). Each CDR3 is given without its conserved first and last residue. Each record gives: V gene, clone size, J gene, CDR3 protein. Some rows mark clone size as missing; the rest say once, few, many or name a class of expanded clone.

v_call: TRBV20-1; clone_size: -; j_call: TRBJ2-7; cdr3_aa: SALQPGHLYEQY
v_call: TRBV20-1; clone_size: -; j_call: TRBJ2-3; cdr3_aa: SAADPGLAGTDTQY
v_call: TRBV7-8; clone_size: many; j_call: TRBJ2-3; cdr3_aa: ASSSPYTQY
v_call: TRBV6-5; clone_size: few; j_call: TRBJ1-1; cdr3_aa: ASSYLAGNTEAF
v_call: TRBV20-1; clone_size: few; j_call: TRBJ2-3; cdr3_aa: SAAGTSRTDTQY
v_call: TRBV28; clone_size: many; j_call: TRBJ2-2; cdr3_aa: ASSFIGELF
v_call: TRBV4-2; clone_size: few; j_call: TRBJ2-7; cdr3_aa: ASSQDGAYEQY
v_call: TRBV29-1; clone_size: -; j_call: TRBJ1-1; cdr3_aa: SARGTGMNTEAF
v_call: TRBV29-1; clone_size: many; j_call: TRBJ2-1; cdr3_aa: SVRLAVYNEQF
v_call: TRBV20-1; clone_size: many; j_call: TRBJ2-3; cdr3_aa: SATWTSGSTDTQY
v_call: TRBV20-1; clone_size: -; j_call: TRBJ1-3; cdr3_aa: SAREGQGGNTIY
v_call: TRBV7-9; clone_size: many; j_call: TRBJ2-7; cdr3_aa: ASSFGGGNDEQY
v_call: TRBV20-1; clone_size: -; j_call: TRBJ2-1; cdr3_aa: SAKRLADGEQF
v_call: TRBV20-1; clone_size: many; j_call: TRBJ2-1; cdr3_aa: SARDPFSGELGGSF
v_call: TRBV6-2/TRBV6-3; clone_size: -; j_call: TRBJ2-3; cdr3_aa: ASSYSPGQPDTQY
v_call: TRBV10-3; clone_size: many; j_call: TRBJ2-7; cdr3_aa: AISELAYSYEQY
v_call: TRBV29-1; clone_size: -; j_call: TRBJ2-1; cdr3_aa: SGRTGTGSYNEQF
v_call: TRBV11-2; clone_size: -; j_call: TRBJ2-3; cdr3_aa: ASSPSPGARGDTQY
v_call: TRBV12-3/TRBV12-4; clone_size: few; j_call: TRBJ2-3; cdr3_aa: ASSPSTRRWFDTQY
v_call: TRBV20-1; clone_size: few; j_call: TRBJ2-3; cdr3_aa: SASIAGRGTDTQY
v_call: TRBV12-5; clone_size: many; j_call: TRBJ2-5; cdr3_aa: ASGLDRPQY
v_call: TRBV5-1; clone_size: many; j_call: TRBJ2-5; cdr3_aa: ASSPDLETQY
v_call: TRBV20-1; clone_size: few; j_call: TRBJ2-5; cdr3_aa: STRTVAETQY
v_call: TRBV18; clone_size: many; j_call: TRBJ2-1; cdr3_aa: ASSPPINEQF
v_call: TRBV25-1; clone_size: few; j_call: TRBJ1-1; cdr3_aa: ASRENRDTEAF
v_call: TRBV5-1; clone_size: -; j_call: TRBJ2-1; cdr3_aa: ASSLAWPYNDQF
v_call: TRBV20-1; clone_size: -; j_call: TRBJ2-5; cdr3_aa: SARPGTGGETQY
v_call: TRBV5-4; clone_size: -; j_call: TRBJ2-5; cdr3_aa: ASSLGGGALQETQY
v_call: TRBV4-2; clone_size: -; j_call: TRBJ2-7; cdr3_aa: ASSPGPGQQYEQY
v_call: TRBV20-1; clone_size: few; j_call: TRBJ2-1; cdr3_aa: SARDAGAGRENEQF
v_call: TRBV10-3; clone_size: many; j_call: TRBJ2-7; cdr3_aa: AIREDRDSYEQY
v_call: TRBV28; clone_size: many; j_call: TRBJ2-5; cdr3_aa: ASREGTGGTQKETQY
v_call: TRBV20-1; clone_size: many; j_call: TRBJ2-5; cdr3_aa: SARQGAKTQY
v_call: TRBV20-1; clone_size: -; j_call: TRBJ2-1; cdr3_aa: SARDQSVASYNEQF
v_call: TRBV19; clone_size: -; j_call: TRBJ2-1; cdr3_aa: ASSIEVTEQF
v_call: TRBV5-6; clone_size: few; j_call: TRBJ1-1; cdr3_aa: ASRSGTNMNTEAF
v_call: TRBV6-1; clone_size: many; j_call: TRBJ1-5; cdr3_aa: ASSGQGWGDQPQH
v_call: TRBV20-1; clone_size: -; j_call: TRBJ2-5; cdr3_aa: SANRGAQETQY
v_call: TRBV25-1; clone_size: few; j_call: TRBJ2-6; cdr3_aa: ASSELGAGNAGANVLT
v_call: TRBV10-3; clone_size: few; j_call: TRBJ2-1; cdr3_aa: AIRTGGNEQF
v_call: TRBV6-5; clone_size: -; j_call: TRBJ1-2; cdr3_aa: ASSYGDRRKSGYT
v_call: TRBV2; clone_size: -; j_call: TRBJ2-7; cdr3_aa: ASSGRSLYEQY
v_call: TRBV3-1; clone_size: many; j_call: TRBJ2-1; cdr3_aa: ASSQRGLAGPRGDEQF
v_call: TRBV29-1; clone_size: many; j_call: TRBJ1-1; cdr3_aa: STAEHTEAF
v_call: TRBV30; clone_size: once; j_call: TRBJ2-5; cdr3_aa: AWSRAGKETQY
v_call: TRBV29-1; clone_size: -; j_call: TRBJ1-1; cdr3_aa: SVLTGGTAF
v_call: TRBV7-3; clone_size: many; j_call: TRBJ2-1; cdr3_aa: ASSSIGYNEQF
v_call: TRBV5-5; clone_size: -; j_call: TRBJ2-7; cdr3_aa: ASSPRTGINYEQY
v_call: TRBV29-1; clone_size: -; j_call: TRBJ1-2; cdr3_aa: GIRAAINYGYT
v_call: TRBV29-1; clone_size: many; j_call: TRBJ2-1; cdr3_aa: SVERTLRTSGGDNEQF
v_call: TRBV20-1; clone_size: few; j_call: TRBJ2-3; cdr3_aa: SARTPGHSTDTQY
v_call: TRBV20-1; clone_size: many; j_call: TRBJ2-1; cdr3_aa: SARIGASSYNEQF
v_call: TRBV20-1; clone_size: -; j_call: TRBJ2-1; cdr3_aa: SATAGGPNEQF
v_call: TRBV6-5; clone_size: few; j_call: TRBJ2-2; cdr3_aa: ASSYLYTGELF
v_call: TRBV29-1; clone_size: many; j_call: TRBJ2-3; cdr3_aa: SVGRTGADTQY
v_call: TRBV10-3; clone_size: -; j_call: TRBJ2-7; cdr3_aa: AISPRDGYEQY
v_call: TRBV5-1; clone_size: few; j_call: TRBJ2-5; cdr3_aa: ASSLTRGAAETQY